This TCR beta chain was identified in a study of CD8+ T cells in alopecia areata. Turning to the study itself: Percentage of affected scalp area was the basis on which treated patients' severity was scored. Study-level results: While patients received tofacitinib, many expanded lesional clones remained present in scalp and blood. Scalp clonality dropped significantly under tofacitinib, as did expanded CD8+ top-100 clones. Having just one nonresponder leaves the connection between baseline CD8+ expansion and response unresolved.

Sequencing templates came from extracted RNA that was reverse transcribed into cDNA. Using immunoSEQ multiplex PCR, the repertoire was profiled, and TCRdb retains in-frame clones only, with some absent. The data show some 110,000 clones, approximately 54% seen once. The CDR3 length is 12 residues. The V end was cut by 0 bases, the J end by 1 base, with 2 bases between. Germline V lookup: CDR1 SGHDT, CDR2 YYEEEE. Worth noting for this clone: Its cognate antigen is unknown. At the DNA level, this CDR3 is encoded by other sequences in the same sample as well.

As to treatment: oral pan-JAK inhibitor, 5-10 mg twice daily. The V call is TRBV5-6, the J call TRBJ2-7, with no clear D. Source: CD8+ T cells sorted from blood, taken at week 24, from a patient treated with tofacitinib. The TCR comes from a human donor with alopecia areata. CDR3 DNA: TGTGCCAGCAGCTTGGAATCCTACGAGCAGTACTTC. This codes for CASSLESYEQYF.